These T cell receptor beta chains were read from a single sample in a study of shared clonotypes between healthy human individuals. Data came from immunoSEQ multiplex PCR; TCRdb stores just in-frame clones and leaves some out. The sample shows some 1.4 million clones, roughly 96% of them seen only once. The source material was naive CD4+ T cells sorted from blood. The receptors derive from a young man in good health. Each CDR3 is given with its conserved first and last residue.

V,CDR3
TRBV19,CASSRRTGGPGELFF
TRBV28,CASSLHRGQETQYF
TRBV4-1,CASSQEFMGYGYTF
TRBV4-3,CASSQETGLLNTEAFF
TRBV15,CATSRVTGAQAKNIQYF
TRBV2,CATRQGLLSYNEQFF
TRBV12-1,CASRVFLASTDTQYF
TRBV2,CASSDTTYQPQHF
TRBV5-1,CASSYPGLAGTESYEQYF
TRBV10-3,CAIRVTPGGGGNTIYF
TRBV7-8,CASSLGRAGLWETQYF
TRBV6-5,CASSYSGGPLFF
TRBV18,CASSPPASGSETQYF